This T cell receptor beta chain appears in the sequencing data of a study of blood T cell repertoires in COVID-19. As processed by the authors: Estimation of nucleated cell counts was performed using reference gene primer amplification. The protocol was immunoSEQ multiplex PCR, while the TCRdb copy is restricted to in-frame clones and leaves out a portion. V, J and clone size derive from that table, while D and trimming were established from the DNA sequence. The data show about 150,000 clones, roughly 82% seen once. This CDR3 is built from 17 residues. Trimming at V came to 1 base and at J to 0 bases, leaving 5 bases not matched to a gene. In germline, CDR1 is MDHEN, CDR2 SYDVKM.

The clonotype was recovered from a woman in her forties or fifties with acute or convalescent COVID-19. The V call is TRBV28, the J call TRBJ1-3; 8 nucleotides agree with TRBD1. The sequenced sample was peripheral blood. This chain's CDR3 is CASSLSQGGDSGNTIYF. The CDR3 nucleotides are TGTGCCAGCAGTTTATCACAGGGGGGGGACTCTGGAAACACCATATATTTT.